Below, one T cell receptor (beta chain) is given with its context. Trimming shortened V by 2 bases and J by 14 bases, and 13 bases separated the two germline ends. CDR3 length equals 11 residues. Germline values: CDR1 SGHTS, CDR2 YDEGEE. These data are taken from a study of blood T cell repertoires in COVID-19. Study context: Italy, Spain and the United States were the sources of the convalescent and acute COVID-19 samples.

The method was immunoSEQ multiplex PCR; TCRdb's version includes in-frame clones alone and lacks a portion of them. The sample comprises roughly 300,000 clones, around four fifths of which are singletons, and 8% to 10% rests with the top ten. This receptor was taken from a woman aged 50 to 60 who had recovered from COVID-19. The chain has TRBV5-8 and TRBJ1-1; weak D call: TRBD1 (6 bases). The sample taken for sequencing was peripheral blood. The CDR3 DNA sequence: TGTGCCAGCAGCTTCCAGGGTGGGGGCTTCTTT. It translates to CASSFQGGGFF.